This TCR beta chain was sequenced in a study of beta chain features in type 1 diabetes. Study background: Sorted cell examination encompassed under 130 million cells across all samples. Findings and limits, study-wide: Shorter TCRB CDR3s, moderately but significantly so, marked every one of the four CD4+ subsets in Type 1 diabetes patients. A possible short-template PCR bias applies equally to patients and controls.

As every portion of the isolated RNA was reverse transcribed, the sequencing read expressed TCRB transcripts. The read count averaged roughly 4 million across naive, central memory and regulatory T cell samples. Using immunoSEQ multiplex PCR, the repertoire was profiled, and TCRdb retains in-frame clones only, with some absent. The table includes roughly 160,000 clones, almost 8% detected once. V lost 5 bases, J lost 6 bases, and 4 bases stayed unmatched. The CDR3 contains 13 residues. Germline loops: CDR1 MNHEY, CDR2 SMNVEV (reference sequence). On this clone itself: Its antigen remains unidentified.

The collection from each donor was one heparinised blood draw averaging about 116 mL. The sample consisted of central memory CD4+ T cells from blood. This sequence joins TRBV27 and TRBJ1-2, with 9 bases fitting TRBD1. The receptor was isolated from a man younger than 35 with type 1 diabetes. In DNA, the CDR3 is TGTGCCAGCAGTGCCAGACAGGGGGATGGCTACACCTTC. Translated: CASSARQGDGYTF.